This TCR beta chain was identified in a study of Ad26.COV2.S vaccination and SARS-CoV-2 variants. The CDR3 is 15 residues long. Germline V lookup: CDR1 MGHRA, CDR2 YSYEKL. Trimming took off 4 bases at V and 0 bases at J, with 10 bases between the two ends. Treatment of the sample: roughly 18 received Ad26.COV2.S at low or high dose, single or two shots; five or six received placebo; per-sample allocation not given. Material that was analyzed had been drawn on day 63 after the first vaccine or placebo injection. An adult of 18-55 years in Boston served as donor. Its platform was an Ad26 vector, and its expressed antigen was Wuhan-strain SARS-CoV-2 spike. About this clone itself: Its target is not known.

The table came from immunoSEQ multiplex PCR; TCRdb's copy has only in-frame clones and leaves some out. The data show about 350,000 clones, about 88% seen once. Study observations and caveats: The TCR-based breadth and depth measures might underestimate overall T cell responses.

The sample here was peripheral blood, taken in a trial of Ad26.COV2.S vaccine versus placebo. This TCR was recovered from a person aged 18 to 65 who received the Ad26.COV2.S COVID-19 vaccine or a placebo. V and J are TRBV4-1 and TRBJ2-1; no clear D. The CDR3 DNA reads as TGCGCCAGCAGCCGAATAGGCAGCTCCTACAATGAGCAGTTCTTC. It codes for CASSRIGSSYNEQFF.